The rows below give T cell receptor beta chains drawn from one sample of a study of T cells in Graves' hyperthyroidism and ophthalmopathy. Each CDR3 protein is one row after TCRdb ran MiXCR on the multiplex PCR reads. Among fewer than 900,000 distinct CDR3 sequences listed, less than 20% were seen once. The sequenced sample was blood. The receptors here all came from a man between 18 and 29 years old with Graves' hyperthyroidism. Both conserved end residues are part of each CDR3. A D gene is named only where the DNA matches it firmly. Part of the rows lack a size; the others show once, few, many or a class for expanded clones.

TRBV6-5	many	TRBD2	TRBJ2-3	TGTGCCAGCAGTTACTCGAACCTAGCGGGAGGAGGAGATACGCAGTATTTT	CASSYSNLAGGGDTQYF
TRBV28	many	TRBD2	TRBJ2-1	TGTGCCAGCAGTTTAACCACCGGGACTAGCGGCTCCTACAATGAGCAGTTCTTC	CASSLTTGTSGSYNEQFF
TRBV6-2/TRBV6-3	.	TRBD2	TRBJ2-1	TGTGCCAGCAGTTACCTACTAGCGGGAGGGCCCCATGAGCAGTTCTTC	CASSYLLAGGPHEQFF
TRBV7-9	.	.	TRBJ2-1	TGTGCCAGCAGCTTACCCCTCAGAATGGCTACCGAGTATGAGCTGTTCTTC	CASSLPLRMATEYELFF
TRBV19	.	TRBD1	TRBJ1-5	TGTGCCAGTACTCCTCGCGCACAGGGGGCCGGCAATCAGCCCCAGCATTTT	CASTPRAQGAGNQPQHF
TRBV28	few	.	TRBJ1-3	TGTGCCAGCAGTACATCAGGGCGGGCTGGAAACACCATATATTTT	CASSTSGRAGNTIYF
TRBV7-9	.	TRBD1	TRBJ2-7	TGTGCCAGCAGCCACGGGGACAGCGCACATTACGAGCAGTACTTC	CASSHGDSAHYEQYF
TRBV20-1	few	.	TRBJ2-2	TGCAGTGCCCCACTCGGTGGGACCACCGGGGAGCTGTTTTTT	CSAPLGGTTGELFF
TRBV11-2	.	TRBD2	TRBJ2-1	TGTGCCAGCAGCCCGCGGGAGGGCCTGGTGTTCTTC	CASSPREGLVFF
TRBV20-1	many	TRBD2	TRBJ2-1	TGCAGTGCTAGCTCCCCGGGACTAGACAATACTGAGCAGTTCTTC	CSASSPGLDNTEQFF
TRBV12-3/TRBV12-4	.	TRBD1	TRBJ2-1	TGTGCCAGCAGTTTAAGAGCCAGGGGGCTTGGCCATGAGCAGTCCTTC	CASSLRARGLGHEQSF
TRBV28	many	TRBD1	TRBJ2-2	TGTGCCAGCAGTTCGGACAGGTCCGTTACCGGGGAGCTGTTTTTT	CASSSDRSVTGELFF
TRBV20-1	.	.	TRBJ1-5	TGCAGTGCTCGCCGGGGCCCAGAGCAGCCCCAGCATTTT	CSARRGPEQPQHF
TRBV20-1	many	TRBD2	TRBJ2-3	TGCAGTGCTAGCGGGACTAGCGGGGTGGGGTACACAGATACGCAGTATTTT	CSASGTSGVGYTDTQYF
TRBV28	.	.	TRBJ1-5	TGTGCCAGCAGTTTATCGGCACCTTATAGCAATCAGCCCCAGCATTTT	CASSLSAPYSNQPQHF
TRBV6-5	many	TRBD1	TRBJ1-1	TGTGCCAGCAGTTACTCTCCGGGACAGGACTTCTACACTGAAGCTTTCTTT	CASSYSPGQDFYTEAFF
TRBV7-2	few	.	TRBJ2-7	TGTGCCAGCAGCTTAGGTCCAGACAGCTCCTACGAGCAGTACTTC	CASSLGPDSSYEQYF
TRBV24-1	many	TRBD2	TRBJ2-2	TGTGCCACCAGTGTCGCGGGGGCGAACACCGGGGAGCTGTTTTTT	CATSVAGANTGELFF
TRBV18	.	TRBD1	TRBJ1-3	TGTGCCAGCTCACCGAACCCGACAGGGGCGGGAAACACCATATATTTT	CASSPNPTGAGNTIYF
TRBV28	many	.	TRBJ2-7	TGTGCCAGCAGTTTCGTGGGGGCTACCTCATCCAGGGAGCAGTACTTC	CASSFVGATSSREQYF
TRBV5-1	many	.	TRBJ2-7	TGCGCCAGCAGCTTGGATCAGCTTGGAGAGCAGTACTTC	CASSLDQLGEQYF
TRBV29-1	few	.	TRBJ2-6	TGCAGCGTTGGTCCGGGGATCAGATCTGGGGCCAACGTCCTGACTTTC	CSVGPGIRSGANVLTF
TRBV30	many	.	TRBJ1-5	TGTGCCTGGACCAACCGATCTCCAAACGGCCAGCCCCAGCATTTT	CAWTNRSPNGQPQHF
TRBV18	.	.	TRBJ2-3	TGTGCCAGCTCACCAGAGGACAGTATTGCAGATACGCAGTATTTT	CASSPEDSIADTQYF
TRBV5-1	.	TRBD2	TRBJ2-2	TGCGCCAGCACCGAAGAAGCGGGAGGGACCGGGGAGCTGTTTTTT	CASTEEAGGTGELFF
TRBV11-2	many	.	TRBJ2-7	TGTGCCAGCAGCTTAGTGCAGAGCGACGAGCAGTACTTC	CASSLVQSDEQYF
TRBV19	.	.	TRBJ2-4	TGTGCCAGTAGTGTCGGGAACCTAGTGGGGGTGAGGGACATTCAGTACTTC	CASSVGNLVGVRDIQYF
TRBV19	.	.	TRBJ1-5	TGTGCCAGTAGTATGCCCGGCAGCACTAGCAATCAGCCCCAGCATTTT	CASSMPGSTSNQPQHF
TRBV10-3	few	.	TRBJ2-1	TGTGCCATCAGTGAGTCTGGAGTCGAAGGTGATGAGCAGTTCTTC	CAISESGVEGDEQFF
TRBV6-5	few	.	TRBJ2-2	TGTGCCAGCAGTTACGCGGGACACACAAGTTCTCCACGGGGCACCGGGGAGCTGTTTTTT	CASSYAGHTSSPRGTGELFF
TRBV18	many	TRBD2	TRBJ2-1	TGTGCCAGCTCACCACCGCGCGGGAGCGGTGATGAGCAGTTCTTC	CASSPPRGSGDEQFF
TRBV7-2	many	TRBD1	TRBJ2-7	TGTGCCAGCAGCTTAGCGAACGACAGGGGATACGAGCAGTACTTC	CASSLANDRGYEQYF
TRBV28	many	.	TRBJ2-1	TGTGCCAGCATTCCCGGACAGCCCAACAATGAGCAGTTCTTC	CASIPGQPNNEQFF
TRBV28	few	.	TRBJ1-2	TGTGCCAGCAGTTTCTCCAGGTCTTATGGCTACACCTTC	CASSFSRSYGYTF
TRBV7-2	many	.	TRBJ2-7	TGTGCCAGCAGCCCCGGATGGAACGAGCAGTACTTC	CASSPGWNEQYF
TRBV12-3/TRBV12-4	few	TRBD1	TRBJ1-5	TGTGCCAGTACAACCCTCCGGGACAGGGAGAATCAGCCCCAGCATTTT	CASTTLRDRENQPQHF
TRBV6-2/TRBV6-3	.	.	TRBJ2-5	TGTGCCAGCAGTTACTCGCAGTACTTC	CASSYSQYF
TRBV30	many	TRBD2	TRBJ2-7	TGTGCCTGGGCTAGCGGGAGTTTCTACGAGCAGTACTTC	CAWASGSFYEQYF
TRBV14	.	.	TRBJ2-1	TGTGCCAGCAGCCAAGATAAGGAGACGTTCCACAATGAGCAGTTCTTC	CASSQDKETFHNEQFF
TRBV15	few	.	TRBJ2-1	TGTGCCACCAGCAGAGATAAACGCCTAGCGCACTACAATGAGCAGTTCTTC	CATSRDKRLAHYNEQFF
TRBV30	many	TRBD2	TRBJ2-5	TGTGCCCATAGCCGCGGGGGATTAGAGACCCAGTACTTC	CAHSRGGLETQYF
TRBV28	few	.	TRBJ1-1	TGTGCCAGCAGTCGAAAGACAGGAGCTTTCTTT	CASSRKTGAFF
TRBV5-5	many	.	TRBJ1-5	TGTGCCAGCAGCTTAGAAGACAGGACAAACAATCAGCCCCAGCATTTT	CASSLEDRTNNQPQHF
TRBV28	many	.	TRBJ2-7	TGTGCCAGCTGCCGGGACACCTACTACGAGCAGTACTTC	CASCRDTYYEQYF
TRBV24-1	few	.	TRBJ1-1	TGTGCCACCAGTGATGGGACCCTGGGACGAGTGAACACTGAAGCTTTCTTT	CATSDGTLGRVNTEAFF
TRBV15	.	TRBD1	TRBJ1-2	TGTGCCACCAGCAGGGACAGGGGCAATGGCTACACCTTC	CATSRDRGNGYTF
TRBV27	many	TRBD1	TRBJ2-1	TGTGCCAGCAGTTTAACAGGGGGCCACAATGAGCAGTTCTTC	CASSLTGGHNEQFF
TRBV6-2/TRBV6-3	few	.	TRBJ2-1	TGTGCCAGCAGGCCCTTCACGGGGCCGGGAAATGAGCAGTTCTTC	CASRPFTGPGNEQFF
TRBV12-3/TRBV12-4	many	.	TRBJ1-1	TGTGCCAGCAGTGACCCAGGGGTACCTGAAGCTTTCTTT	CASSDPGVPEAFF
TRBV19	few	.	TRBJ2-7	TGTGCCAGTACTAAGGACGGAGGCTCCTACGAGCAGTACTTC	CASTKDGGSYEQYF
TRBV7-2	.	TRBD1	TRBJ1-5	TGTGCCAGCAGCCGGACGGGACAGAGCAATCAGCCCCAGCATTTT	CASSRTGQSNQPQHF
TRBV28	.	.	TRBJ2-5	TGTGCCAGCAGTTCAGGGATGACTCAGTACTTC	CASSSGMTQYF
TRBV6-1	.	.	TRBJ1-5	TGTGCCAGCGGTGGGCCTCAGCCCCAGCATTTT	CASGGPQPQHF
TRBV24-1	.	TRBD2	TRBJ2-3	TGTGCCACCAGTGAAGGGAAAGGACTAGCGGAGGGGGGAGATACGCAGTATTTT	CATSEGKGLAEGGDTQYF